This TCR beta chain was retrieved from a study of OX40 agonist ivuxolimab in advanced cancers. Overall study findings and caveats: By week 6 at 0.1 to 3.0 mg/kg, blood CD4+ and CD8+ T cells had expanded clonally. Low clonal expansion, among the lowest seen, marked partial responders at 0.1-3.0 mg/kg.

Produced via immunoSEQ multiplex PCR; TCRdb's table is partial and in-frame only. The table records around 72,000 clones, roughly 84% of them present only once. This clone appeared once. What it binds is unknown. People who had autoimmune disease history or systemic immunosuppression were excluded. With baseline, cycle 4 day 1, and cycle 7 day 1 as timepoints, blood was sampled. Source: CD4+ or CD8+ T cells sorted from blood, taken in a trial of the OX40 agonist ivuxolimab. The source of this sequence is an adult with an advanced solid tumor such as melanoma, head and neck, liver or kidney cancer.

In nucleotides, the CDR3 is TGCAGCACCCAGGCAGGGGGCACTGAAGCTTTCTTT. Its protein product is CSTQAGGTEAFF. The V and J genes are TRBV29-1 and TRBJ1-1; 7 bases agree with TRBD1. The germline V gene encodes CDR1 SQVTM and CDR2 ANQGSEA. V shed 8 bases, J shed 4 bases, and the junction held 7 bases outside the gene matches. CDR3 size: 12 residues.